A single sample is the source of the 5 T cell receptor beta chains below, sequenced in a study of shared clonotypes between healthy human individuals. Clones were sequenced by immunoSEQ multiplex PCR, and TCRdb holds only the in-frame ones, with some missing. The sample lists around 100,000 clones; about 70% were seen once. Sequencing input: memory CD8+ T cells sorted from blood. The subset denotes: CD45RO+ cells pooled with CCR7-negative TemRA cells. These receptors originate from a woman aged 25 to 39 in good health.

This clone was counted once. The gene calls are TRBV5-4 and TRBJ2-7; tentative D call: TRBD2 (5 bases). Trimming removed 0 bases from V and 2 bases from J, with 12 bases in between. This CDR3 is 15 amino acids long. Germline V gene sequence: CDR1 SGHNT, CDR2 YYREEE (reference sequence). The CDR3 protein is CASSLVWGATYEQYF. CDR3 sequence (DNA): TGTGCCAGCAGCTTGGTGTGGGGAGCCACCTACGAGCAGTACTTC.

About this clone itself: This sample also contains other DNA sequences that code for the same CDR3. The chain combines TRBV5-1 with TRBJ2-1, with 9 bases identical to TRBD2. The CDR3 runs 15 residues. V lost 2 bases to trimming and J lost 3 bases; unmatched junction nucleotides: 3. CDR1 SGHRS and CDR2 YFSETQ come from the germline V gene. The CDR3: CASSLSSGGYNEQFF. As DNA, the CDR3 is TGCGCCAGCAGCTTAAGTAGCGGGGGCTACAATGAGCAGTTCTTC.

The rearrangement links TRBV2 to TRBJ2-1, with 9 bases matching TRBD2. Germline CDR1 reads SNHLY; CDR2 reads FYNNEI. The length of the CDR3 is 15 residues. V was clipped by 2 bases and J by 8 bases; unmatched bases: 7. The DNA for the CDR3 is TGTGCCAGCAGTGAAAGTAGCGGGAGTCGCCATGAGCAGTTCTTC. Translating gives CASSESSGSRHEQFF.

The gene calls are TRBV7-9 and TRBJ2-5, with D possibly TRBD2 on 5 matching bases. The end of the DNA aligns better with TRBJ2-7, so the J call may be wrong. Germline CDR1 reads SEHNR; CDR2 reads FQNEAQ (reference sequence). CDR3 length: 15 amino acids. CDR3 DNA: TGTGCCAGCAGCACGTCGGAGTGGAGGCTGGACGAGCAGTACTTC. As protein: CASSTSEWRLDEQYF.

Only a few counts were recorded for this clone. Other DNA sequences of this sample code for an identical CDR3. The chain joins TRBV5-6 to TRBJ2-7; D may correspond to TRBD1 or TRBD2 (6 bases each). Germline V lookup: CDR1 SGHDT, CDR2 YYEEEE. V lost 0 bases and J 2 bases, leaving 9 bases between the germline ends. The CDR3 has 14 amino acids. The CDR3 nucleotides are TGTGCCAGCAGCTTGGGCGGGGACACCTACGAGCAGTACTTC. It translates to CASSLGGDTYEQYF.